This passage covers 6 T cell receptor beta chains from one sample sequenced in a study of CD8 T cells in ankylosing spondylitis. Points from the study as a whole: A TCR beta motif made of fewer than ten highly homologous variants seemed typical of ankylosing spondylitis blood.

For these receptors, no antigen is known. Via MiXCR, TCRdb re-called the 5' RACE reads, giving one row per CDR3 protein. The sample yields roughly 350,000 distinct CDR3 sequences, 7.5% to 9% seen once. Sequenced sample: blood, either unsorted or a sorted T cell fraction (not recorded which). All receptors derive from a male donor with ankylosing spondylitis.

There are many counts of this clonotype. V is TRBV5-1 and J is TRBJ2-1; no reliable D call. Trimming took off 1 base at V and 1 base at J, with 6 bases between the two ends. The CDR3 length is 14 residues. CDR1 and CDR2 (germline): SGHRS, YFSETQ. CDR3 in amino acids: CASSLLGSYNEQFF. As DNA, the CDR3 is TGCGCCAGCAGCTTGTTAGGTTCCTACAATGAGCAGTTCTTC.

V is TRBV5-5 and J is TRBJ2-1; D is unclear. The germline V gene has CDR1 SGHKS and CDR2 YYEKEE (reference sequence). The CDR3 totals 15 residues. Trimming stripped 0 bases from V and 1 base from J, with 8 bases between. CDR3 sequence reads: CASSLVRVSYNEQFF. CDR3 coding DNA: TGTGCCAGCAGCTTGGTCCGGGTTTCCTACAATGAGCAGTTCTTC. The complete variable domain, with remaining parts taken from reference TRBV5-5 and TRBJ2-1, reads DAGVTQSPTHLIKTRGQQVTLRCSPISGHKSVSWYQQVLGQGPQFIFQYYEKEERGRGNFPDRFSARQFPNYSSELNVNALLLGDSALYLCASSLVRVSYNEQFFGPGTRLTVL.

The sample holds a few counts of this clonotype. V gene TRBV7-3 combines with J gene TRBJ2-2; TRBD2 is a possible D gene (5 bases). The ends were cut back, 6 bases at V and 4 bases at J, with 9 bases in the middle. CDR3 length: 13 residues. The germline V gene encodes CDR1 SGHTA and CDR2 FQGTGA. As DNA, the CDR3 is TGTGCCAGCAGGAGGGAGACCACCGGGGAGCTGTTTTTT. Encoded protein: CASRRETTGELFF.

In its sample, this clonotype was seen a few times. The chain employs TRBV29-1 and TRBJ2-3, with TRBD1 as a possible D gene (7 bases). V was cut by 4 bases and J by 0 bases, with 8 bases left in between. The germline CDR1 and CDR2 sequences are SQVTM and ANQGSEA. This CDR3 has 13 amino acids. DNA of the CDR3: TGCAGCGTTGCAGGGGGGAGCACAGATACGCAGTATTTT. This translates into CSVAGGSTDTQYF.

The table lists this clonotype with a few counts. The J gene is TRBJ1-1, the V gene TRBV5-1; D is undetermined. CDR1 is SGHRS, CDR2 YFSETQ, per germline. The CDR3 has 15 amino acids. Trimming pared 0 bases from V and 5 bases from J, leaving 14 bases between. This chain's CDR3 is CASSLGASGYTEAFF. The CDR3 DNA follows: TGCGCCAGCAGCTTGGGCGCATCCGGGTATACTGAAGCTTTCTTT.

The CDR3 is CASSFRVAGGQNEQFF. CDR3 bases: TGCGCCAGCAGCTTTCGGGTAGCGGGAGGGCAGAATGAGCAGTTCTTC. The chain joins TRBV5-1 to TRBJ2-1; the match to TRBD2 covers 11 bases. This CDR3 comprises 16 residues. CDR1 and CDR2 from the germline V gene are SGHRS and YFSETQ. The ends lost 2 bases at V and 7 bases at J; junction bases unmatched: 8. Complete variable domain (other parts from reference TRBV5-1 and TRBJ2-1): KAGVTQTPRYLIKTRGQQVTLSCSPISGHRSVSWYQQTPGQGLQFLFEYFSETQRNKGNFPGRFSGRQFSNSRSEMNVSTLELGDSALYLCASSFRVAGGQNEQFFGPGTRLTVL.